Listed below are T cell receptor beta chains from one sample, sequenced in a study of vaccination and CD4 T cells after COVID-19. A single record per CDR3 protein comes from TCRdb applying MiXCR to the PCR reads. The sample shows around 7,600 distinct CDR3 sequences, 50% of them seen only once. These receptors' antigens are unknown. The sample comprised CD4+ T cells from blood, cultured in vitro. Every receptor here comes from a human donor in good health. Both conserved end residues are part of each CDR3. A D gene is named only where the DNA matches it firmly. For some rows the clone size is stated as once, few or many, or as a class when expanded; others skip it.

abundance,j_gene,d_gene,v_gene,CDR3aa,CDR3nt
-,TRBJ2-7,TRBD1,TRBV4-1,CASSQERDRGQTYEQYF,TGCGCCAGCAGCCAAGAACGAGACAGGGGTCAAACCTACGAGCAGTACTTC
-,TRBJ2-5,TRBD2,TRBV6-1,CASSSGGPQETQYF,TGTGCCAGTTCTAGCGGGGGGCCTCAAGAGACCCAGTACTTC
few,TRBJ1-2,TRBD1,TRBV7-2,CASSGVKATGMGYTF,TGTGCCAGCAGCGGGGTTAAAGCGACAGGGATGGGCTACACCTTC
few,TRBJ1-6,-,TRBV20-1,CSARATIPSGRKVPYNSPLHF,TGCAGTGCTAGAGCCACGATACCCTCCGGAAGGAAAGTCCCCTATAATTCACCCCTCCACTTT
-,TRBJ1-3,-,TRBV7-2,CASSLDYNTIYF,TGTGCCAGCAGCCTTGATTATAACACCATATATTTT
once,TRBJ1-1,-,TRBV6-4,CASSDSNRNTEAFF,TGTGCCAGCAGTGACTCGAATCGGAACACTGAAGCTTTCTTT
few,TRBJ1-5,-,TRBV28,CASSLWQGNQPQHF,TGTGCCAGCAGTTTATGGCAGGGGAATCAGCCCCAGCATTTT
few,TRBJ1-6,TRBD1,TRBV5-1,CASSNGQGESSPLHF,TGCGCCAGCAGCAACGGACAGGGGGAATCTTCACCCCTCCACTTT
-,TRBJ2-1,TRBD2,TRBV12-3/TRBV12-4,CASSLGAGGEQFF,TGTGCCAGCAGCCTCGGAGCGGGAGGTGAGCAGTTCTTC
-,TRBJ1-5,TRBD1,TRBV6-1,CASSGTGQALSNQPQHF,TGTGCCAGCAGTGGGACGGGACAGGCGCTTAGCAATCAGCCCCAGCATTTT
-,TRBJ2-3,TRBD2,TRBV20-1,CSVWAGSGTDTQYF,TGCAGTGTGTGGGCTGGGAGCGGGACGGATACGCAGTATTTT
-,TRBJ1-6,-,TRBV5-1,CASSLDGGMPPLHF,TGCGCCAGCAGCTTGGACGGGGGCATGCCACCCCTCCACTTT
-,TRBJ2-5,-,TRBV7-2,CASSLGSGYQETQYF,TGTGCCAGCAGCTTAGGGTCAGGGTACCAAGAGACCCAGTACTTC
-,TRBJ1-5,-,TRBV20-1,CSASLLGGKDQPQHF,TGCAGTGCTTCCCTTCTTGGGGGCAAGGATCAGCCCCAGCATTTT
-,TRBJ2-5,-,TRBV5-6,CASSLPAGVQETQYF,TGTGCCAGCAGCTTGCCCGCAGGCGTCCAAGAGACCCAGTACTTC
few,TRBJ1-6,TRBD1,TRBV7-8,CASSLIGSGGSSPLHF,TGTGCCAGCAGCTTAATAGGTTCAGGGGGAAGTTCACCCCTCCACTTT
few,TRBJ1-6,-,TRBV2,CASSAGSPYNSPLHF,TGTGCCAGCAGTGCGGGGAGCCCCTATAATTCACCCCTCCACTTT
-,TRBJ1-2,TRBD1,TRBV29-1,CSDRGAYGYTF,TGCAGCGACAGGGGTGCCTATGGCTACACCTTC
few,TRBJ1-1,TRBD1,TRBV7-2,CASSLNRGTEAFF,TGTGCCAGCAGCTTGAACAGGGGAACTGAAGCTTTCTTT
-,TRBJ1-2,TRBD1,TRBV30,CAWGGQGGSYTF,TGTGCCTGGGGGGGACAGGGTGGGAGCTACACCTTC
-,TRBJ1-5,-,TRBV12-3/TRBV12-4,CASSLRTGKGNQPQHF,TGTGCCAGCAGTTTACGTACAGGGAAGGGCAATCAGCCCCAGCATTTT
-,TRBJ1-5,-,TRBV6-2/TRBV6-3,CASSENRGSSNQPQHF,TGTGCCAGCAGCGAAAACCGGGGTTCTAGCAATCAGCCCCAGCATTTT
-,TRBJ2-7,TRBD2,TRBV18,CASSPLAGGSYEQYF,TGTGCCAGCTCACCATTGGCGGGAGGGTCCTACGAGCAGTACTTC
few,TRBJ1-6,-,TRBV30,CAWSVRGSPLHF,TGTGCCTGGAGTGTGCGGGGATCACCCCTCCACTTT
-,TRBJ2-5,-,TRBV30,CAGYRVSQETQYF,TGTGCCGGCTACAGGGTTAGTCAAGAGACCCAGTACTTC
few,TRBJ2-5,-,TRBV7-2,CASSPAGAQETQYF,TGTGCCAGCAGCCCCGCGGGGGCCCAAGAGACCCAGTACTTC
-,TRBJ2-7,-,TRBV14,CASSQGSEQYF,TGTGCCAGCAGCCAAGGGTCCGAGCAGTACTTC
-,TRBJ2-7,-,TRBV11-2,CASSSTGSYEQYF,TGTGCCAGCAGCTCCACAGGGTCCTACGAGCAGTACTTC
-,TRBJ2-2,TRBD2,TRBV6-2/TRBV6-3,CASSYFGASGGLSTGELFF,TGTGCCAGCAGTTACTTTGGGGCTAGCGGGGGACTGAGCACCGGGGAGCTGTTTTTT
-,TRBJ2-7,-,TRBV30,CARSSASYEQYF,TGTGCCCGCTCTAGCGCATCCTACGAGCAGTACTTC
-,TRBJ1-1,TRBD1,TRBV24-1,CATSDDRQGNEAFF,TGTGCCACCAGTGATGATAGACAGGGGAATGAAGCTTTCTTT
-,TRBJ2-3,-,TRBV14,CASSQGDTQYF,TGTGCCAGCAGCCAAGGAGATACGCAGTATTTT
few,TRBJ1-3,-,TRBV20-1,CSARDILSGNTIYF,TGCAGTGCTAGAGATATACTCTCTGGAAACACCATATATTTT
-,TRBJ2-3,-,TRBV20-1,CSARDRIHIAQDTQYF,TGCAGTGCTAGAGATCGAATTCATATCGCGCAAGATACGCAGTATTTT
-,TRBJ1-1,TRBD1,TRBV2,CASVPDRANTEAFF,TGTGCCTCTGTCCCCGACAGGGCGAACACTGAAGCTTTCTTT
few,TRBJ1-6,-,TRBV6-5,CASSYSSGDGGLHF,TGTGCCAGCAGTTACTCGAGCGGGGACGGAGGACTCCACTTT